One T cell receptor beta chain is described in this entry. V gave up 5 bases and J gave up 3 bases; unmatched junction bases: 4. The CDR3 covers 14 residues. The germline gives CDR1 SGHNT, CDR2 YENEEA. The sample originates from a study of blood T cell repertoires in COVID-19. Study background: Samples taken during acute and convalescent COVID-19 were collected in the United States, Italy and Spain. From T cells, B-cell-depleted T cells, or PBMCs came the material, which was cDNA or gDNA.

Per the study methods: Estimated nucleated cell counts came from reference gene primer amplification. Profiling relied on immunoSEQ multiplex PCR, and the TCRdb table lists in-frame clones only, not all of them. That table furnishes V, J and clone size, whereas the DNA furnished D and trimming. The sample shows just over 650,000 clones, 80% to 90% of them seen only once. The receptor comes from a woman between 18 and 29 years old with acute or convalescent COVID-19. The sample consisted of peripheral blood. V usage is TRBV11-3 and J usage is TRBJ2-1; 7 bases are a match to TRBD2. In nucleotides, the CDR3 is TGTGCCAGCAGCCGAGCGGGGTTCTACAATGAGCAGTTCTTC. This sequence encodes CASSRAGFYNEQFF. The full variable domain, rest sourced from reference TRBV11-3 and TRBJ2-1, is EAGVVQSPRYKIIEKKQPVAFWCNPISGHNTLYWYLQNLGQGPELLIRYENEEAVDDSQLPKDRFSAERLKGVDSTLKIQPAELGDSAVYLCASSRAGFYNEQFFGPGTRLTVL.